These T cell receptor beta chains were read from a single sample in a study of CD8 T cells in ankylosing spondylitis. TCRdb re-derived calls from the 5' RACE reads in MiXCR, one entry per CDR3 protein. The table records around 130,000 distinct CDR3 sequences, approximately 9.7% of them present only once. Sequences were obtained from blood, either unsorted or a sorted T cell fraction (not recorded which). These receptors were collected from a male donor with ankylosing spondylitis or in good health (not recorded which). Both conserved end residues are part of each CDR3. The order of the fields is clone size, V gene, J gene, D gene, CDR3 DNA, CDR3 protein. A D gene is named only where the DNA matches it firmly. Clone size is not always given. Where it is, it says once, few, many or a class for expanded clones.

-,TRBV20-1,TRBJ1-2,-,TGCAGTGCTACCCTCGGGGAAGCCTATGGCTACACCTTC,CSATLGEAYGYTF
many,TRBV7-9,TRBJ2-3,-,TGTGCCAGCAGTCCTATTCTCGGCGGCACAGATACGCAGTATTTT,CASSPILGGTDTQYF
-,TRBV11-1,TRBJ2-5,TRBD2,TGTGCCAGCAGCTCAACCCCTCGGACTAGCGGGAGTCTTGGAGAGACCCAGTACTTC,CASSSTPRTSGSLGETQYF
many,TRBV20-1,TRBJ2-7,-,TGCAGTGCTAGAGCTCAGGGAGGAGATCTGGCGAAACAGTACTTC,CSARAQGGDLAKQYF
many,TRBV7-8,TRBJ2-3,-,TGTGCCAGCAGCTTAGTTTCCCATTTGGGCACAGATACGCAGTATTTT,CASSLVSHLGTDTQYF
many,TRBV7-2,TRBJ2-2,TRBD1,TGTGCCAGCAAAACCGGGACAGGGACGAACACCGGGGAGCTGTTTTTT,CASKTGTGTNTGELFF
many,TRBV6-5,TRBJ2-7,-,TGTGCCAGCAGTTACGGCGAATCCTCCGAGCAGTACTTC,CASSYGESSEQYF
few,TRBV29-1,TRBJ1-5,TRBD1,TGCAGCGTTCAGGGGGCTAGCAATCAGCCCCAGCATTTT,CSVQGASNQPQHF
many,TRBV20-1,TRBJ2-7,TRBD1,TGCAGTGCCATCCGGGACAGTACCTACGAGCAGTACTTC,CSAIRDSTYEQYF
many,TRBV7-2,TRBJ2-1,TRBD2,TGTGCCAGCAGCCGAGTCGGGGGGAGCTCCTACAATGAGCAGTTCTTC,CASSRVGGSSYNEQFF
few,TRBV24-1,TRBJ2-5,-,TGTGCCACCAGTGATAACAGGATTCAAGAGACCCAGTACTTC,CATSDNRIQETQYF
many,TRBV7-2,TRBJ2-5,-,TGTGCCAGCAGCCTAGGGGGTCAGACCCAGTACTTC,CASSLGGQTQYF
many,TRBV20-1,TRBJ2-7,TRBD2,TGCAGTGCTAGTTATGCTAGCGGAGACTACGAGCAGTACTTC,CSASYASGDYEQYF
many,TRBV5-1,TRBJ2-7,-,TGCGCCAGCAAAGCCCTTAGTCAAAACTTCTACGAGCAGTACTTC,CASKALSQNFYEQYF
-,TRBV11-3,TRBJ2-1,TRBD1,TGTGCCAGCAGCCCGAGGACAGGGGTGTCCTACAATGAGCAGTTCTTC,CASSPRTGVSYNEQFF
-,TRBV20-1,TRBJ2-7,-,TGCAGTGCTAGTCTCTCGGGGAGGTCCAGCGAGCAGTACTTC,CSASLSGRSSEQYF
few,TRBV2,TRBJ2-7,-,TGTGCCAGCAGCCTCACCAGGGATAAAGAGCAGTACTTC,CASSLTRDKEQYF
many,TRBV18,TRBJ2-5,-,TGTGCCAGCTCACCGTCGCAGGGGCGACAAGAGACCCAGTACTTC,CASSPSQGRQETQYF
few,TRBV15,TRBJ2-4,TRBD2,TGTGCCACCAGCAGAGGTTCGGCTAGCGGGAGGAACATTCAGTACTTC,CATSRGSASGRNIQYF
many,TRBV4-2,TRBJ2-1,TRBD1,TGTGCCAGCAGCCAAGATCCCGGGACAGTGTTATACAATGAGCAGTTCTTC,CASSQDPGTVLYNEQFF
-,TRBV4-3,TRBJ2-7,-,TGCGCCAGCAGCCAAGGATCGGGCAAAATGTACTTC,CASSQGSGKMYF
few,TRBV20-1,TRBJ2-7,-,TGCAGTGCTAGAGGCCGGCCCTCCGTCTACGAGCAGTACTTC,CSARGRPSVYEQYF
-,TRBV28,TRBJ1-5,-,TGTGCCAGCAGTCTGGGGGGGACGCGCAATCAGCCCCAGCATTTT,CASSLGGTRNQPQHF
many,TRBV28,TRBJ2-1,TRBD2,TGTGCCAGCAGCGGGACTAGCGGGCTACACTCCTACAATGAGCAGTTCTTC,CASSGTSGLHSYNEQFF
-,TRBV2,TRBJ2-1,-,TGTGCCAGCAGTGTAGAATGGAGTTCAGACAATGAGCAGTTCTTC,CASSVEWSSDNEQFF
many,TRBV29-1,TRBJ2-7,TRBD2,TGCAGCGTTGAATTATGGCTAGCGGGAGTCTACGAGCAGTACTTC,CSVELWLAGVYEQYF
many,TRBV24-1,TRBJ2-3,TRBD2,TGTGCCACCAGTGATCGACTAGCGGGAGGGCCTCACGCGCAGTATTTT,CATSDRLAGGPHAQYF
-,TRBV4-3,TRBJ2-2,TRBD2,TGCGCCAGCAGCGTCCAACTAGCGGATGTCACCGGGGAGCTGTTTTTT,CASSVQLADVTGELFF
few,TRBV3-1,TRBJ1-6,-,TGTGCCAGCACTGGGACCCGGCGGAATTCACCCCTCCACTTT,CASTGTRRNSPLHF
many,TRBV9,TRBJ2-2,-,TGTGCCAGCAGCGTAGTAGCCAACACCGGGGAGCTGTTTTTT,CASSVVANTGELFF
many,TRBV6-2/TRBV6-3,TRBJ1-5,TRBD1,TGTGCCAGCAAGAGAACAGGGGATGGCAATCAGCCCCAGCATTTT,CASKRTGDGNQPQHF
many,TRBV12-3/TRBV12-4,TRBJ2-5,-,TGTGCCAGCAGTTTAAGAGAAGAGACCCAGTACTTC,CASSLREETQYF
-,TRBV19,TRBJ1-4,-,TGTGCCAGTAGTGATTCTGAAAAACTGTTTTTT,CASSDSEKLFF
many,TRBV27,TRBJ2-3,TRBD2,TGTGCCAGCAGTTTATACGGGACTAGCGGAAGCACAGATACGCAGTATTTT,CASSLYGTSGSTDTQYF
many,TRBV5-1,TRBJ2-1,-,TGCGCCAGCAGCTTCCCTCTCGGCCCAGCGTTCTTC,CASSFPLGPAFF
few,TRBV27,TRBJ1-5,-,TGTGCCAGCAAAGGGGGTATTTGGGGCAATCAGCCCCAGCATTTT,CASKGGIWGNQPQHF
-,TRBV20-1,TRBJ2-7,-,TGCAGTGCTAGGTACAAGACGGATACCTACGAGCAGTACTTC,CSARYKTDTYEQYF
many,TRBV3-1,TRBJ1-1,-,TGTGCCAGCAGCCTGCGCTGGGAGAACACTGAAGCTTTCTTT,CASSLRWENTEAFF
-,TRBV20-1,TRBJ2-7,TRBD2,TGCAGTGCTAGAGATCAAACTAGCGGGAGCTACGAGCAGTACTTC,CSARDQTSGSYEQYF
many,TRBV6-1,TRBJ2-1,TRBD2,TGTGCCAGCAGCCCCGGACTAGCGGGAGAGAATGAGCAGTTCTTC,CASSPGLAGENEQFF
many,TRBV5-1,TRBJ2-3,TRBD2,TGCGCCAGCAGCTTGCGTAGCGGGAGTGGAGATACGCAGTATTTT,CASSLRSGSGDTQYF
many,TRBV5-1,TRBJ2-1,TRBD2,TGCGCCAGCAGCTTGGGCGCTAGCGGGAGTTCATATTTCAATGAGCAGTTCTTC,CASSLGASGSSYFNEQFF
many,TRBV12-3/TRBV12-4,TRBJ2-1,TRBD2,TGTGCCAGCAGTCCGACTAGCGGGAGGGCCAGGGTCAATGAGCAGTTCTTC,CASSPTSGRARVNEQFF
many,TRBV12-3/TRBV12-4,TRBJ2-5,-,TGTGCCAGCCGAGGACTATTTGAGACCCAGTACTTC,CASRGLFETQYF
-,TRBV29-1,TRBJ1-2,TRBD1,TGCAGCGTTGTCCCCGCAGGGGGCTATGGCTACACCTTC,CSVVPAGGYGYTF
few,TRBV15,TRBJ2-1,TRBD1,TGTGCCACCAGTCAGAACAGGGGCAAGGGGTTCTTC,CATSQNRGKGFF
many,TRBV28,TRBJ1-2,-,TGTGCCAGCGCAGCGAGAAACTATGGCTACACCTTC,CASAARNYGYTF
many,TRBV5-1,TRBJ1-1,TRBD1,TGCGCCAGCAGCAAGACAGGGGTTACTGAAGCTTTCTTT,CASSKTGVTEAFF
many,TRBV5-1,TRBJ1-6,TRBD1,TGCGCCAGCAGCGAGCAGGGGGCTGAGTATTCACCCCTCCACTTT,CASSEQGAEYSPLHF
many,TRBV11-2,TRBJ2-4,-,TGTGCCAGCAGCTCGACTCCCGGAGAAAACATTCAGTACTTC,CASSSTPGENIQYF
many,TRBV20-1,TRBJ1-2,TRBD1,TGCAGTGCTATCCGACAGGGGGCCAACTATGGCTACACCTTC,CSAIRQGANYGYTF
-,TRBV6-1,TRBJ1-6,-,TGTGCCAGCACTGGGGACACCCAAATTTCACCCCTCCACTTT,CASTGDTQISPLHF
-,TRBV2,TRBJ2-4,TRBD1,TGTGCCAGCGGACAGGGGAAAAACAGTCAGTACTTC,CASGQGKNSQYF
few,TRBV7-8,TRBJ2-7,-,TGTGCCAGCAGCTTAAGGGGTTTGAACGAGCAGTACTTC,CASSLRGLNEQYF
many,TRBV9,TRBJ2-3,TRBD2,TGTGCCAGCAGCGTCAGTAGCGGGAGAACAGATACGCAGTATTTT,CASSVSSGRTDTQYF
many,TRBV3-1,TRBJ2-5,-,TGTGCCAGCAGAGACAGGGTTGGAGGGGAGACCCAGTACTTC,CASRDRVGGETQYF
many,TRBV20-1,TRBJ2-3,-,TGCAGTGCCCGTAAAACCCTCAATAGGGCTCGCACAGATACGCAGTATTTT,CSARKTLNRARTDTQYF
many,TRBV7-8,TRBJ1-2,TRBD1,TGTGCCAGCAGCTTATTTGGGACAGGGGCCTATGGCTACACCTTC,CASSLFGTGAYGYTF
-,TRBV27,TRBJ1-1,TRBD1,TGTGCCAGCAGGCGGCTCCTACAGGGGGGGACCACTGAAGCTTTCTTT,CASRRLLQGGTTEAFF
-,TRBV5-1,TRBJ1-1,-,TGCGCCAGCAGCTTAAGGGGGGACGGACGAAATGAAGCTTTCTTT,CASSLRGDGRNEAFF